The present entry profiles one T cell receptor beta chain with its context. The data were obtained in a study of T cells in Graves' hyperthyroidism and ophthalmopathy. The J segment lost 6 bases and the V segment lost 7 bases, leaving 13 bases of the junction unmatched. CDR3 size: 15 residues. Germline V CDR1 and CDR2: SNHLY, FYNNEI. Amplified regions were TCR beta CDR3 sequences from RNA transcripts. First-round RT-PCR with HTBI primers amplified the TCR CDR3 region. TCRdb re-derived calls from the multiplex PCR reads in MiXCR, one entry per CDR3 protein. Counted here are approximately 870,000 distinct CDR3 sequences, approximately 40% occurring once; the ten biggest clones make up approximately 8.7%.

Material: blood. This TCR derives from a young man with Graves' hyperthyroidism. The gene calls are TRBV2 and TRBJ2-7, with 9 bases fitting TRBD1. The CDR3 bases are TGTGCCAGCAAGGGGGGGACAGGGTTTTCGTCCGAGCAGTACTTC. Translating gives CASKGGTGFSSEQYF.